This is a list of T cell receptor beta chains from one sample in a study of blood T cells in healthy people across ages. TCRdb used MiXCR to reprocess the 5' RACE reads, holding one entry per CDR3 protein. The data contain about 560,000 distinct CDR3 sequences, about 25% of them singletons. These same records also appear under a second study, on T cells of mothers and their children.

The sample consisted of blood. These receptors all come from a boy aged 2 to 10 in good health. Each CDR3 is given with its conserved first and last residue. Fields, in order: CDR3 protein, CDR3 DNA, CDR3 length, V gene, clone size, J gene, D gene. A D gene is named only where the DNA matches it firmly. The size of a clone is reported for some rows only, either as once, few or many, or as a class for expanded clones.

CAWSVPVLSSYNEQFF TGTGCCTGGAGTGTACCGGTTCTAAGCTCCTACAATGAGCAGTTCTTC 16 TRBV30 few TRBJ2-1 .
CSAPTSGYNEQFF TGCAGTGCCCCGACTAGCGGGTATAATGAGCAGTTCTTC 13 TRBV20-1 . TRBJ2-1 TRBD2
CASSLGRERLNEQFF TGTGCCAGCAGCTTGGGGCGGGAACGCCTTAATGAGCAGTTCTTC 15 TRBV5-5 . TRBJ2-1 .
CASSQGTSETGELFF TGCGCCAGCAGCCAAGGTACCTCTGAGACCGGGGAGCTGTTTTTT 15 TRBV4-3 . TRBJ2-2 .
CASSQGPGANVLTF TGCGCCAGCAGCCAGGGGCCTGGGGCCAACGTCCTGACTTTC 14 TRBV4-1 . TRBJ2-6 .
CASSFGLKGLTDTQYF TGTGCCAGCAGCTTCGGTCTAAAGGGCCTCACAGATACGCAGTATTTT 16 TRBV5-5 few TRBJ2-3 .
CSVAQGSKNIQYF TGCAGCGTTGCCCAGGGTTCCAAAAACATTCAGTACTTC 13 TRBV29-1 few TRBJ2-4 .
CATDNHNTPIRDAERTEAFF TGTGCCACCGACAACCATAATACCCCTATACGGGACGCGGAACGAACTGAAGCTTTCTTT 20 TRBV10-3 . TRBJ1-1 .
CASSFRDRGRGKLFF TGTGCCAGTAGTTTCCGGGACAGGGGACGCGGAAAACTGTTTTTT 15 TRBV19 few TRBJ1-4 TRBD1
CSAAGQVQETQYF TGCAGTGCCGCCGGGCAGGTCCAAGAGACCCAGTACTTC 13 TRBV20-1 . TRBJ2-5 .
CASSNDRTYEQYF TGTGCCAGCAGTAATGACAGAACCTACGAGCAGTACTTC 13 TRBV27 . TRBJ2-7 .
CASRDNLAGIETQYF TGTGCCAGCAGGGACAACCTAGCGGGGATAGAGACCCAGTACTTC 15 TRBV27 . TRBJ2-5 TRBD2
CASSLGTMMKPQHF TGTGCCAGCAGCTTGGGGACGATGATGAAGCCCCAGCATTTT 14 TRBV7-2 many TRBJ1-5 .
CARLAGGYNEQFF TGCGCCAGGCTAGCGGGAGGGTACAATGAGCAGTTCTTC 13 TRBV10-1 few TRBJ2-1 TRBD2
CSVEGGRGNTDTQYF TGCAGCGTTGAAGGCGGCAGGGGAAACACAGATACGCAGTATTTT 15 TRBV29-1 few TRBJ2-3 .
CASGGGRTEAFF TGTGCCAGCGGGGGGGGGCGGACTGAAGCTTTCTTT 12 TRBV7-2 . TRBJ1-1 .
CSAMGQGSSYEQYF TGCAGTGCCATGGGACAGGGGAGCTCCTACGAGCAGTACTTC 14 TRBV20-1 . TRBJ2-7 TRBD1
CASSLRDRGGQPQHF TGTGCCAGCAGTCTGCGCGACAGGGGGGGTCAGCCCCAGCATTTT 15 TRBV12-3/TRBV12-4 few TRBJ1-5 TRBD1
CAGSPGTGGLEKLFF TGTGCCGGCAGCCCAGGGACAGGGGGCCTTGAAAAACTGTTTTTT 15 TRBV7-8 . TRBJ1-4 TRBD1
CVSSLGSYEQYF TGTGTCAGCAGCTTAGGATCCTACGAGCAGTACTTC 12 TRBV7-9 few TRBJ2-7 .
CASSLEGHYEQYF TGCGCCAGCAGCCTGGAAGGACATTACGAGCAGTACTTC 13 TRBV5-1 . TRBJ2-7 .
CASSEGWDIQYF TGTGCCAGCAGTGAGGGTTGGGACATTCAGTACTTC 12 TRBV2 . TRBJ2-4 .
CSARTGTVNYGYTF TGCAGTGCTAGGACCGGGACAGTTAACTATGGCTACACCTTC 14 TRBV20-1 . TRBJ1-2 TRBD1
CASSQGWGNEQFF TGTGCCAGCAGCCAAGGGTGGGGCAATGAGCAGTTCTTC 13 TRBV14 . TRBJ2-1 .
CAWSVQQGSQPQHF TGTGCCTGGAGTGTACAACAGGGCAGCCAGCCCCAGCATTTT 14 TRBV30 . TRBJ1-5 .
CASCPGRGPTYEQYF TGTGCCAGCTGTCCCGGGAGGGGGCCAACCTACGAGCAGTACTTC 15 TRBV27 . TRBJ2-7 .
CASSIAGRNYGYTF TGTGCCAGTAGTATCGCGGGACGGAACTATGGCTACACCTTC 14 TRBV19 few TRBJ1-2 .
CATSSPSGGSETQYF TGTGCCACCAGCAGTCCTAGCGGGGGCTCGGAGACCCAGTACTTC 15 TRBV15 few TRBJ2-5 TRBD2
CASTDLDGNTEAFF TGCGCCAGCACCGACTTGGACGGAAACACTGAAGCTTTCTTT 14 TRBV5-1 . TRBJ1-1 .
CASSYFDNEQFF TGTGCCAGCAGTTACTTCGACAATGAGCAGTTCTTC 12 TRBV6-6 few TRBJ2-1 .
CASSQDSGVVYEQYF TGCGCCAGCAGCCAAGATTCAGGCGTGGTTTACGAGCAGTACTTC 15 TRBV4-3 once TRBJ2-7 .
CASSEGSGSTSNTGELFF TGTGCCAGCAGTGAAGGAAGCGGGAGCACTTCGAACACCGGGGAGCTGTTTTTT 18 TRBV25-1 . TRBJ2-2 TRBD2
CASSYFQGGDTQYF TGTGCCAGCAGTTACTTCCAGGGGGGAGATACGCAGTATTTT 14 TRBV6-5 . TRBJ2-3 .
CASRVSNTGELFF TGCGCCAGCAGAGTATCGAACACCGGGGAGCTGTTTTTT 13 TRBV5-1 . TRBJ2-2 .
CASRTNGQETQYF TGTGCCAGCAGGACAAACGGCCAAGAGACCCAGTACTTC 13 TRBV3-1 few TRBJ2-5 .
CASSHSYGYTF TGTGCCAGCAGTCATAGCTATGGCTACACCTTC 11 TRBV25-1 . TRBJ1-2 .
CSVVGYNEQFF TGCAGCGTAGTGGGGTACAATGAGCAGTTCTTC 11 TRBV20-1 few TRBJ2-1 .
CASSFGDTGELFF TGTGCCAGCAGTTTCGGGGACACCGGGGAGCTGTTTTTT 13 TRBV27 few TRBJ2-2 .
CASSYSIAVWSYGYTF TGTGCCAGCAGTTACTCGATTGCAGTGTGGAGTTATGGCTACACCTTC 16 TRBV6-5 . TRBJ1-2 .
CSVVTTGTGLYGYTF TGCAGCGTTGTGACAACCGGGACAGGGCTCTATGGCTACACCTTC 15 TRBV29-1 few TRBJ1-2 TRBD1
CASSPRGLAGADTQYF TGTGCCAGCAGCCCCCGTGGACTAGCGGGGGCAGATACGCAGTATTTT 16 TRBV7-2 few TRBJ2-3 TRBD2
CSASPAEEIQETQYF TGCAGTGCTAGCCCTGCGGAGGAGATACAAGAGACCCAGTACTTC 15 TRBV20-1 . TRBJ2-5 .
CASSPRGGSGANVLTF TGTGCCAGCAGCCCGAGGGGGGGCTCTGGGGCCAACGTCCTGACTTTC 16 TRBV7-8 few TRBJ2-6 .
CATSRDRGGPTDTQYF TGTGCCACCAGCAGAGATCGCGGGGGGCCCACAGATACGCAGTATTTT 16 TRBV15 . TRBJ2-3 TRBD2
CASGQGTEAFF TGCGCCAGCGGACAGGGCACTGAAGCTTTCTTT 11 TRBV5-1 . TRBJ1-1 TRBD1
CASSLGGFEVTEAFF TGTGCCAGCAGTTTGGGGGGGTTCGAGGTCACTGAAGCTTTCTTT 15 TRBV28 . TRBJ1-1 .
CASSLRRGHVGGGELFF TGTGCCAGCAGCTTACGGAGGGGCCACGTAGGCGGGGGGGAGCTGTTTTTT 17 TRBV11-3 few TRBJ2-2 .
CSAQGGGEKLFF TGCAGTGCTCAGGGGGGGGGTGAAAAACTGTTTTTT 12 TRBV20-1 . TRBJ1-4 TRBD1
CSARAPDSGETQYF TGCAGTGCTAGAGCTCCGGATTCGGGGGAGACCCAGTACTTC 14 TRBV20-1 once TRBJ2-5 .
CASNEYSLSETQYF TGTGCCAGCAATGAGTATAGCTTGAGTGAGACCCAGTACTTC 14 TRBV28 few TRBJ2-5 .
CAISGFGAGLNTEAFF TGTGCCATCAGTGGGTTTGGGGCAGGGCTAAACACTGAAGCTTTCTTT 16 TRBV10-3 few TRBJ1-1 .
CASSLGALAGTEQFF TGTGCCAGCAGTTTAGGTGCGCTAGCGGGGACTGAGCAGTTCTTC 15 TRBV27 . TRBJ2-1 TRBD2
CASMRESGELFF TGTGCCAGCATGCGGGAGTCCGGGGAGCTGTTTTTT 12 TRBV7-9 . TRBJ2-2 TRBD2
CASSHRLAGGTDTQYF TGTGCCAGCAGCCATCGACTAGCCGGGGGCACAGATACGCAGTATTTT 16 TRBV7-6 many TRBJ2-3 TRBD2
CASSHPPGGGGTPAKNIQYF TGTGCCAGCAGCCACCCTCCCGGGGGCGGGGGGACCCCTGCCAAAAACATTCAGTACTTC 20 TRBV4-2 few TRBJ2-4 TRBD2
CASSPRANQETQYF TGTGCCAGCTCACCCCGGGCCAACCAAGAGACCCAGTACTTC 14 TRBV18 . TRBJ2-5 .